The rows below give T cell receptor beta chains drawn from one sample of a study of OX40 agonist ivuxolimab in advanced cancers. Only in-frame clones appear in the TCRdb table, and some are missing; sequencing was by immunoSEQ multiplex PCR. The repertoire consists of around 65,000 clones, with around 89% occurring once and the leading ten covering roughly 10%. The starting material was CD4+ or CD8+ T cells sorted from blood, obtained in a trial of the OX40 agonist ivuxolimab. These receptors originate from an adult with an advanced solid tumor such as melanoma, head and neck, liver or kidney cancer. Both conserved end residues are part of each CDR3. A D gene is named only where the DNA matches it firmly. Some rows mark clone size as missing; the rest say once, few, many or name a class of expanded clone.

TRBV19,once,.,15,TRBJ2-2,CASSIDRVYAGELFF,TGTGCCAGTAGTATAGACAGGGTTTACGCCGGGGAGCTGTTTTTT
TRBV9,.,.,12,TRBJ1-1,CASSRGGGEAFF,TGTGCCAGCAGCCGGGGTGGGGGTGAAGCTTTCTTT
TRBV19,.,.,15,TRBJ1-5,CASSQRDTFNQPQHF,TGTGCCAGTAGTCAAAGAGACACCTTCAATCAGCCCCAGCATTTT
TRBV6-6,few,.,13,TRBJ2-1,CASSYWAFNEQFF,TGTGCCAGCAGTTACTGGGCATTCAATGAGCAGTTCTTC
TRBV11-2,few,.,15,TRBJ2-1,CASSGPTPSYNEQFF,TGTGCCAGCAGCGGACCAACCCCCTCCTACAATGAGCAGTTCTTC
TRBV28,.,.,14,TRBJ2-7,CASSSPGERYEQYF,TGTGCCAGCAGTTCCCCGGGGGAGCGGTACGAGCAGTACTTC
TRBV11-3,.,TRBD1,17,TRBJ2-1,CASSLGSAGTGVNEQFF,TGTGCCAGCAGCTTAGGGTCGGCGGGGACAGGGGTCAATGAGCAGTTCTTC
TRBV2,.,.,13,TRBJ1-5,CASRRTADQPQHF,TGTGCCAGCAGACGGACAGCCGATCAGCCCCAGCATTTT
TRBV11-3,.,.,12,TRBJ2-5,CASSPNRETQYF,TGTGCCAGCAGCCCAAATCGGGAGACCCAGTACTTC
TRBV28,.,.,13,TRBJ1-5,CASEEDSNQPQHF,TGTGCCAGCGAGGAAGATAGCAATCAGCCCCAGCATTTT
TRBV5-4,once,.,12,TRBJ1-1,CASSLEPEGAFF,TGTGCCAGCAGCTTGGAACCAGAGGGAGCTTTCTTT
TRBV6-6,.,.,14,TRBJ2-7,CASSYSGRAPEQYF,TGTGCCAGCAGTTACTCGGGCAGGGCCCCCGAGCAGTACTTC
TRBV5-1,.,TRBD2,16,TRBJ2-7,CASSLALIAGTYEQYF,TGCGCCAGCAGCTTGGCCTTAATAGCGGGGACCTACGAGCAGTACTTC
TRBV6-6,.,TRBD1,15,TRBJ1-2,CASSPSGTGVYGYTF,TGTGCCAGCAGCCCCAGCGGGACAGGGGTATATGGCTACACCTTC
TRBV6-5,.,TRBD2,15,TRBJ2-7,CASGASSGRAYEQYF,TGTGCCAGCGGCGCATCTAGCGGGAGGGCCTACGAGCAGTACTTC
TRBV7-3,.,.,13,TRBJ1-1,CASSFAANTEAFF,TGTGCCAGCAGCTTTGCGGCGAACACTGAAGCTTTCTTT
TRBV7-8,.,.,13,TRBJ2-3,CASSSQGTDTQYF,TGTGCCAGCAGCTCACAGGGCACAGATACGCAGTATTTT
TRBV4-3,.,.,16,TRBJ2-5,CASSQDLTRRVETQYF,TGCGCCAGCAGCCAAGATCTGACGAGAAGGGTTGAGACCCAGTACTTC
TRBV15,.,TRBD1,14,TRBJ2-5,CATSIRQGGETQYF,TGTGCCACCAGCATAAGACAGGGCGGGGAGACCCAGTACTTC
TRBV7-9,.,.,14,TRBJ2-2,CASSLASDTGELFF,TGTGCCAGCAGCTTAGCATCGGACACCGGGGAGCTGTTTTTT
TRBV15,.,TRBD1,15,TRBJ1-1,CATSRTGTGVSEAFF,TGTGCCACCAGCAGGACCGGGACAGGGGTCTCTGAAGCTTTCTTT
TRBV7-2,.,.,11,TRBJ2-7,CASSPPDEQYF,TGTGCCAGCAGCCCCCCCGACGAGCAGTACTTC
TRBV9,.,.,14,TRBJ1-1,CASSARAILTEAFF,TGTGCCAGCAGCGCCCGGGCCATACTTACGGAAGCTTTCTTT
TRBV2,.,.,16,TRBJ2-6,CASSAESGFGANVLTF,TGTGCCAGCAGTGCTGAGTCGGGATTCGGGGCCAACGTCCTGACTTTC
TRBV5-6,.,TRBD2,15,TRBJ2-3,CASRRTSVYTNTQYF,TGTGCCAGCAGACGGACTAGCGTATACACAAATACGCAGTATTTT
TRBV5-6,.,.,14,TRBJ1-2,CASSRSPSLIGYTF,TGTGCCAGCAGCAGATCTCCGAGTCTAATCGGCTACACCTTC
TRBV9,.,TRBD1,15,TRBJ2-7,CASSVEAGGSYEQYF,TGTGCCAGCAGCGTAGAGGCAGGGGGCTCCTACGAGCAGTACTTC
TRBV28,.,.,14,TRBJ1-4,CASSPGVGDEKLFF,TGTGCCAGCAGTCCAGGGGTGGGGGATGAAAAACTGTTTTTT
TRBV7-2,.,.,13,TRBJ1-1,CASSWGGNTEAFF,TGTGCCAGCAGCTGGGGGGGGAACACTGAAGCTTTCTTT
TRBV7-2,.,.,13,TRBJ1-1,CASSRTGSTEAFF,TGTGCCAGCAGCCGGACTGGTAGCACTGAAGCTTTCTTT
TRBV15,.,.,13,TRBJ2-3,CATSMRQEDTQYF,TGTGCCACCAGCATGCGACAGGAAGATACGCAGTATTTT
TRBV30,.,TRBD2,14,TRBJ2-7,CAWSVSSGRYEQYF,TGTGCCTGGAGTGTATCTAGCGGGCGCTACGAGCAGTACTTC
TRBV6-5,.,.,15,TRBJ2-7,CASEKSGTSKGEQYF,TGTGCCAGCGAAAAATCCGGGACCTCAAAGGGGGAGCAGTACTTC
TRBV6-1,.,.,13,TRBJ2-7,CASSRAGDYEQYF,TGTGCCAGCAGTCGGGCAGGGGACTACGAGCAGTACTTC
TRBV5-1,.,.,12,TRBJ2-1,CASSLGVSEQFF,TGCGCCAGCAGCTTGGGGGTCTCGGAGCAGTTCTTC
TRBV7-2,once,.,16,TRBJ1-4,CASSLYRVGTNEKLFF,TGTGCCAGCAGCTTATATAGGGTCGGGACTAATGAAAAACTGTTTTTT
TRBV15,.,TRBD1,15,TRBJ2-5,CATSRQQGWQETQYF,TGTGCCACCAGCAGACAACAGGGGTGGCAAGAGACCCAGTACTTC
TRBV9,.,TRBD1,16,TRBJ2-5,CASSVGFDRARETQYF,TGTGCCAGCAGCGTCGGATTTGACAGGGCTAGGGAGACCCAGTACTTC
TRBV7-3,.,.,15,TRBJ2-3,CASSRHGGSTDTQYF,TGTGCCAGCAGTCGCCATGGGGGTAGCACAGATACGCAGTATTTT
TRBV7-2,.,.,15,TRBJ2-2,CASSLHGPNTGELFF,TGTGCCAGCAGCTTACATGGGCCGAACACCGGGGAGCTGTTTTTT
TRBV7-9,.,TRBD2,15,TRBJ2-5,CASSKQLAGQETQYF,TGTGCCAGCAGCAAACAACTAGCGGGACAAGAGACCCAGTACTTC
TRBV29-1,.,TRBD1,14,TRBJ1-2,CSVEDGGQSGGYTF,TGCAGCGTTGAAGATGGGGGACAGTCGGGAGGCTACACCTTC
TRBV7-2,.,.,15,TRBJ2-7,CASSPRASGFYEQYF,TGTGCCAGCAGCCCTAGGGCATCAGGTTTCTACGAGCAGTACTTC
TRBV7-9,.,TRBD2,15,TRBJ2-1,CASRPGLAGYNEQFF,TGTGCCAGCAGGCCGGGACTAGCGGGATACAATGAGCAGTTCTTC
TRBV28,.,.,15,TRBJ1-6,CASSPPRVHNSPLHF,TGTGCCAGCAGTCCCCCGAGGGTCCATAATTCACCCCTCCACTTT
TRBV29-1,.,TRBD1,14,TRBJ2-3,CSVRGQGFRDTQYF,TGCAGCGTTCGGGGACAGGGGTTTCGGGATACGCAGTATTTT
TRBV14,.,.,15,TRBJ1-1,CASSLLQGLVTEAFF,TGTGCCAGCAGCCTTCTCCAGGGGTTGGTGACTGAAGCTTTCTTT
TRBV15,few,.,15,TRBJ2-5,CATSRESGGFETQYF,TGTGCCACCAGCAGAGAGAGTGGAGGGTTCGAGACCCAGTACTTC
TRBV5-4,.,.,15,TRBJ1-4,CASSLTATTNEKLFF,TGTGCCAGCAGCTTGACAGCCACAACTAATGAAAAACTGTTTTTT
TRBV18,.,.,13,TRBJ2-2,CASSPGRDGELFF,TGTGCCAGCTCACCAGGCAGGGATGGGGAGCTGTTTTTT
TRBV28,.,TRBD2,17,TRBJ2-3,CASSSAGAGGLTDTQYF,TGTGCCAGCAGTTCCGCTGGAGCGGGAGGGCTCACGGATACGCAGTATTTT
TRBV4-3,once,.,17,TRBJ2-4,CASSQDRTRGAKNIQYF,TGCGCCAGCAGCCAAGATCGGACTAGGGGGGCCAAAAACATTCAGTACTTC
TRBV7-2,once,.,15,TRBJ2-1,CASSLVGTTTYEQFF,TGTGCCAGCAGCTTAGTGGGGACGACGACGTATGAGCAGTTCTTC
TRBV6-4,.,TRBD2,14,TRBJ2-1,CASSELAGAREQFF,TGTGCCAGCAGTGAACTAGCGGGAGCTCGTGAGCAGTTCTTC
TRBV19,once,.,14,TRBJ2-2,CATSSRESTGELFF,TGTGCCACCTCGTCGAGGGAGAGCACCGGGGAGCTGTTTTTT
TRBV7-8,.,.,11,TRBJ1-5,CASGGNQPQHF,TGTGCCAGCGGGGGAAATCAGCCCCAGCATTTT
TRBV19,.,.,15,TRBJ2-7,CASSIRATSSYEQYF,TGTGCCAGTAGTATTCGGGCCACAAGCTCCTACGAGCAGTACTTC
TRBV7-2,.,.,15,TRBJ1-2,CASSLGGQTRGGYTF,TGTGCCAGCAGCTTAGGGGGCCAAACCAGGGGAGGCTACACCTTC
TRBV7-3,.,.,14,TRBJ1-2,CASSFGPGVGGYTF,TGTGCCAGCAGCTTTGGCCCGGGGGTGGGCGGCTACACCTTC